The 28 T cell receptor beta chains below all came from one sample that was sequenced in a study of CD8+CD57+ T cells in acquired aplastic anemia. For CDR3 and TCR beta VDJ profiling, genomic DNA was the template used. Via MiXCR, TCRdb re-called the reads, giving one row per CDR3 protein. The sample yields about 190,000 distinct CDR3 sequences, roughly half seen once. Sequencing was performed on sorted CD4+, CD8+, or CD8+CD57+ T cells (not recorded which) from PBMCs. All receptors derive from a human donor in good health, serving as a control.

This chain links TRBV11-3 with TRBJ2-1, with D possibly matching TRBD1 (6 bases). CDR3 length: 13 amino acids. Germline V gene sequence: CDR1 SGHNT, CDR2 YENEEA. V was pared by 3 bases and J by 12 bases, with 15 bases between. The CDR3 loop reads CASSFPGGGRQFF. For the CDR3, the DNA is TGTGCCAGCAGCTTTCCTGGGGGCGGTCGGCAGTTCTTC.

This clonotype was picked up many times. V usage is TRBV4-2 and J usage is TRBJ2-1, with 7 nucleotides matching TRBD2. Germline V gives CDR1 LGHNA, CDR2 YNFKEQ. This CDR3 comprises 14 residues. V lost 1 base and J lost 8; bases outside the gene matches: 5. CDR3: CASSQGAGSDEQFF. CDR3 bases: TGTGCCAGCAGCCAAGGAGCGGGGAGTGATGAGCAGTTCTTC.

This clonotype has at least ten counts. This chain joins TRBV20-1 and TRBJ1-6, with D possibly TRBD1 on 5 matching bases. CDR3 length: 15 residues. The V gene lost 3 bases and the J gene lost 7 bases, with 16 bases spanning the gap. Germline CDR1 is DFQATT and CDR2 is SNEGSKA (reference sequence). The CDR3 loop reads CSARLPGLKNSPLHF. The CDR3 DNA sequence: TGCAGTGCTAGGCTCCCGGGACTGAAGAATTCACCCCTCCACTTT.

Points on this clonotype: A read error may produce the germline difference seen at one junction end. The chain combines TRBV9 with TRBJ2-1, with 8 bases lining up with TRBD2. The CDR3 runs to 15 residues. Per germline, CDR1 SGDLS and CDR2 YYNGEE. CDR3 nucleotide sequence: TGTGCCAGCAGCCAAGAACTAGCGGCTTACAATGAGCTGTTCTTC. It encodes CASSQELAAYNELFF.

The chain links TRBV2 to TRBJ1-1; D is possibly TRBD1 (5 bases). Germline CDR1 reads SNHLY; CDR2 reads FYNNEI. Trimming took off 8 bases at V and 1 base at J, with 14 bases between the two ends. The CDR3 spans 14 residues. The CDR3, as DNA: TGTGCCAGCCGAAAAGGGGATGGGAACACTGAAGCTTTCTTT. Protein sequence: CASRKGDGNTEAFF. Together with reference TRBV2 and TRBJ1-1, the CDR3 gives the full variable domain: EPEVTQTPSHQVTQMGQEVILRCVPISNHLYFYWYRQILGQKVEFLVSFYNNEISEKSEIFDDQFSVERPDGSNFTLKIRSTKLEDSAMYFCASRKGDGNTEAFFGQGTRLTVV.

This clonotype was counted ten times or more. This sequence joins TRBV20-1 and TRBJ2-1; perhaps TRBD2 as D (7 bases). The V end was cut by 3 bases, the J end by 2 bases, with 14 bases between. Germline V gene sequence: CDR1 DFQATT, CDR2 SNEGSKA (reference sequence). The CDR3 totals 15 residues. The CDR3 sequence is CSARISGGPYNEQFF. For the CDR3, the DNA is TGCAGTGCTAGGATATCCGGGGGGCCCTACAATGAGCAGTTCTTC.

Many counts were recorded for this clonotype. The CDR3 DNA reads TGCAGCGCCCCAGGGGTAGGGGGCTCTCTAAATGAGCAGTTCTTC. Translation gives CSAPGVGGSLNEQFF. The V call is TRBV29-1, the J call TRBJ2-1; 7 nucleotides align to TRBD1. CDR1 SQVTM and CDR2 ANQGSEA come from the germline V gene. With V trimmed by 7 bases and J by 7 bases, 16 bases remained unmatched. This CDR3 is 15 amino acids long.

This chain joins TRBV19 and TRBJ1-1; D is undetermined. Trimming removed 6 bases at V and 0 bases at J, with 23 bases between. Germline CDR1 and CDR2: LNHDA and SQIVND (reference sequence). The length of the CDR3 is 18 residues. Written as DNA, the CDR3 is TGTGCCAGTAGCCCGGGGTCGAAACACCGCCCTATGAACACTGAAGCTTTCTTT. Amino acid sequence: CASSPGSKHRPMNTEAFF.

The chain joins TRBV10-2 to TRBJ1-5; D unresolved. V lost 3 bases, J lost 7 bases, and 10 bases lay in between. CDR3 size: 13 residues. Germline-derived CDR1 and CDR2 are WSHSY and SAAADI. The CDR3 is CASSEGVWQPQHF. The CDR3 DNA reads TGCGCCAGCAGTGAAGGTGTGTGGCAGCCCCAGCATTTT.

This clonotype was counted a few times. This rearrangement joins TRBV7-2 to TRBJ2-5; D gene uncertain. The CDR3 consists of 14 residues. Per the germline V gene, CDR1 is SGHTA and CDR2 is FQGNSA. Trimming removed 1 base from V and 4 bases from J, with 10 bases in between. CDR3 region: CASSLVPDLETQYF. For the CDR3, the DNA is TGTGCCAGCAGCTTAGTCCCGGATCTAGAGACCCAGTACTTC.

This clonotype was seen a handful of times. This chain joins TRBV24-1 and TRBJ2-5; D uncertain. The germline V gene encodes CDR1 KGHDR and CDR2 SFDVKD. Trimming stripped 1 base from V and 4 bases from J, with 3 bases between. There are 12 residues in the CDR3. The CDR3, as DNA: TGTGCCACCAGTGATTTAGGAGAGACCCAGTACTTC. It is translated as CATSDLGETQYF.

The sample holds many counts of this clonotype. CDR3 in amino acids: CASSPGQGARGYTF. Here the CDR3 DNA reads TGCGCCAGCAGCCCGGGACAGGGGGCGCGGGGCTACACCTTC. The V call is TRBV4-3, the J call TRBJ1-2; TRBD1 matches at 12 bases. CDR1 LGHNA and CDR2 YSLEER come from the germline V gene. The CDR3 has 14 residues. J was trimmed by 8 bases and V by 4 bases; bases with no gene match: 5.

This clonotype has only a few counts. This clone may be a read error of a much larger clone one base away. The chain carries TRBV6-1 and TRBJ1-6; D not resolved. Germline CDR1 and CDR2: MNHNS and SASEGT. V lost 4 bases and J 11 bases, leaving 6 bases between the germline ends. The CDR3 spans 11 residues. The CDR3 sequence: CASSGYPPLHF. The CDR3 DNA is TGTGCCAGCAGTGGGTATCCACCCCTCCACTTT.

In its sample, this clonotype was seen a few times. This chain uses TRBV29-1 with TRBJ2-1, with D tentatively TRBD2 (5 bases). The CDR3 has 14 amino acids. The V gene's germline CDR1 is SQVTM and CDR2 ANQGSEA. The V end lost 5 bases, the J end lost 3 bases, and 14 bases lay between the germline ends. The CDR3, as DNA: TGCAGCGTTCCTGTCGGGATCGGCTACAATGAGCAGTTCTTC. Its translation: CSVPVGIGYNEQFF.

As for this clonotype: A read error is possible here, since a much larger clone lies one base away. J is TRBJ2-1 and V is TRBV5-1; D possibly corresponds to TRBD2 (6 bases). Germline-derived CDR1 and CDR2 are SGHRS and YFSETQ. V was shortened by 5 bases and J by 3 bases, with 12 bases between the two germline ends. CDR3 length: 14 amino acids. CDR3 protein: CASRAGPDYNEQFF. The CDR3 coding sequence is TGCGCCAGCAGGGCGGGACCAGACTACAATGAGCAGTTCTTC.

V and J are TRBV29-1 and TRBJ1-2; tentatively, D is TRBD1 (6 bases). The CDR3 runs 11 residues. V lost 4 bases, J lost 8 bases, and 11 bases lay in between. CDR1 SQVTM and CDR2 ANQGSEA come from the germline V gene. DNA for the CDR3: TGCAGCGTTGGAGGGGGTTCGGGCTACACCTTC. This sequence encodes CSVGGGSGYTF.

A remark on this clonotype: Compared with germline, one end of the junction differs, possibly owing to a read error. The chain carries TRBV7-9 and TRBJ1-4; D possibly corresponds to TRBD1 (5 bases). CDR1 and CDR2 from the germline V gene are SEHNR and FQNEAQ (reference sequence). CDR3 length equals 16 residues. This CDR3 is CASSQEQVRGNEKLFF. CDR3 coding DNA: TGCGCCAGCAGCCAAGAACAGGTTAGAGGTAATGAAAAACTGTTTTTT.

V usage is TRBV25-1 and J usage is TRBJ1-5; no firm D call. Germline CDR1 reads MGHDK; CDR2 reads SYGVNS. Trimming pared 6 bases from V and 5 bases from J, leaving 8 bases between. This CDR3 region has 12 residues. The CDR3 DNA is TGTGCCAGCAGGGCCATGCATCAGCCCCAGCATTTT. It specifies CASRAMHQPQHF.

The gene calls are TRBV20-1 and TRBJ1-2; TRBD1 matches 7 bases. Germline V gene data show CDR1 as DFQATT and CDR2 as SNEGSKA (reference sequence). The CDR3 spans 12 residues. V was clipped by 6 bases and J by 8 bases; unmatched bases: 9. CDR3: CSALRQGGGYTF. The DNA for the CDR3 is TGCAGTGCCCTTAGACAGGGAGGAGGCTACACCTTC.

With respect to this clonotype: This may arise from a read error, as a much more abundant clone is one base away. V usage is TRBV6-4 and J usage is TRBJ2-3; 10 bases match TRBD2. The CDR3 contains 16 residues. Germline V gene data show CDR1 as MRHNA and CDR2 as SNTAGT. V lost 6 bases, J lost 0 bases, and 6 bases stayed unmatched. In DNA form, the CDR3 reads TGTGCCAGCAGGTCTAGCGGGGGCTTCAGCACAGATACGCAGTATTTT. Amino acids: CASRSSGGFSTDTQYF.

The table lists this clonotype with many counts. CDR3 coding DNA: TGTGCCAGCAGTTATCCTGCCCATGAAGCTTTCTTT. Its protein is CASSYPAHEAFF. The rearrangement uses TRBV6-2 or TRBV6-3 and TRBJ1-1, with D unresolved. This CDR3 spans 12 amino acids. V lost 3 bases and J 7 bases, leaving 9 bases between the germline ends. Germline values: CDR1 MNHEY, CDR2 SVGEGT.

This clonotype has a handful of counts. The gene calls are TRBV9 and TRBJ1-2, with 9 bases that match TRBD1. Germline lookup yields CDR1 SGDLS and CDR2 YYNGEE. The V and J ends lost 2 bases and 2 bases, in that order; junction bases with no gene match: 4. This CDR3 comprises 15 residues. The CDR3 sequence: CASSVRDRVNYGYTF. DNA for the CDR3: TGTGCCAGCAGCGTCCGGGACAGGGTGAACTATGGCTACACCTTC.

Remarks on this clonotype: A much larger clone differs from this one at a single base, so this may be a read error. The chain recombines TRBV7-9 with TRBJ1-5; tentatively, D is TRBD1 (6 bases). The V and J ends lost 6 bases and 7 bases respectively, with 13 bases between them. Germline-derived CDR1 and CDR2 are SEHNR and FQNEAQ (reference sequence). There are 13 residues in the CDR3. The CDR3 coding sequence is TGTGCCAGCAGTACACAGGGCCGGCAGCCCCAGCATTTT. Translated, it gives CASSTQGRQPQHF.

The chain carries TRBV7-8 and TRBJ2-5; 10 nucleotides align to TRBD2. The germline V gene encodes CDR1 SGHVS and CDR2 FQNEAQ. The CDR3 contains 14 residues. The junction had 4 bases not matched to a gene; V was cut back by 4 bases and J by 5 bases. CDR3 nucleotide sequence: TGTGCCAGCAGCTCAAGCGGGGGGGGGGAGACCCAGTACTTC. This encodes CASSSSGGGETQYF.

V gene TRBV12-3 or TRBV12-4 combines with J gene TRBJ1-2; D possibly corresponds to TRBD1 (6 bases). Trimming removed 3 bases at V and 1 base at J, with 9 bases between. The CDR3 runs 14 residues. CDR3 sequence (DNA): TGTGCCAGCAGTTTTCGACAGGTTAACTATGGCTACACCTTC. Residues: CASSFRQVNYGYTF.

The chain has TRBV29-1 and TRBJ2-1; 10 positions match TRBD2. Losses at the gene ends were 4 bases for V and 9 bases for J; bases not matched to a gene: 9. This CDR3 is 14 amino acids long. Germline CDR1 is SQVTM and CDR2 is ANQGSEA. The CDR3 DNA sequence: TGCAGCGTTGGAACTAGCGGGGCTAAGGGTGAGCAGTTCTTC. It codes for CSVGTSGAKGEQFF.

The CDR3 DNA sequence: TGCAGCGCCGCCACCGGGACAGTGAAAGAGACCCAGTACTTC. It translates to CSAATGTVKETQYF. This chain joins TRBV29-1 and TRBJ2-5; 7 nucleotides align to TRBD1. J gave up 3 bases and V 7 bases, and 11 bases lay outside the gene matches. Germline CDR1 and CDR2: SQVTM and ANQGSEA. The CDR3 length is 14 residues.

There are many counts of this clonotype. This chain connects TRBV6-1 to TRBJ2-2; the match to TRBD1 covers 8 bases. The CDR3 is 18 amino acids. Germline V gene sequence: CDR1 MNHNS, CDR2 SASEGT. V dropped 0 bases and J dropped 5; count of bases not matched to a gene: 11. CDR3 DNA: TGTGCCAGCAGTGAAGCTGCGTACGGGTACAGGGGGACCGGGGAGCTGTTTTTT. Amino acids: CASSEAAYGYRGTGELFF.